This TCR beta chain originates from a study of T cells after yellow fever vaccination (dated by TCRdb to the late 2010s). Background on the whole study: The SMART-Seq v4 Ultra Low Input RNA kit was used to prepare libraries from fractions with low cell numbers. To follow T-cell clones before and after both primary and booster YFV17D yellow fever vaccination, bulk TCR alpha and beta repertoires underwent longitudinal sequencing. Two healthy male donors, one aged 18 to 29 and one aged 30 to 39 years, made up the cohort. Blood was drawn at multiple timepoints before and after primary and secondary immunization, with bulk PBMC replicates and cell subsets isolated. General findings and caveats noted by the study authors: After the booster, most of the clones that had expanded following primary vaccination were detected again (roughly 97% of CD4 and around 90% of CD8), which suggests that memory was broadly maintained. Only a couple of donors were included in the study, so the extent to which the findings can be generalized is limited. A small fraction of clonotypes appeared in both the CD4 and CD8 compartments, likely as a result of convergent recombination. Because abundant contaminating clonotypes from the bulk population could be contained in FACS-sorted repertoires, computational filtering was required. The secondary T-cell response was found to be weaker but faster than the primary response, with a peak reached on day 5 rather than on day 15.

This sample's treatment or condition label indicates: live attenuated yellow fever vaccine strain. A standard Ficoll-Paque protocol was used to isolate PBMCs from peripheral blood. CD4 and CD8 T-cell fractions were isolated with Dynabeads CD4 and CD8 positive selection kits. TriZol was used to extract RNA from bulk PBMCs, from CD4 and CD8 fractions, and from dextramer-positive and dextramer-negative fractions. From the cysteine through the phenylalanine, the CDR3 covers 16 amino acids. Only the CDR3 DNA is retained, 48 bases long and in frame from the first base. Relative to germline, V is 4 bases shorter and J is 4 bases shorter, with 18 bases between their ends. This clonotype was recorded only once. The specificity of this receptor is unknown. Per-nucleotide qualities are absent, and no much larger clonotype sits a single base away. One read provides weak support. Sequencing was carried out with an Illumina NovaSeq 6000. TCR cDNA was synthesized by 5'RACE template switching, through which a universal primer site and unique molecular identifiers were introduced. Priming for cDNA synthesis came from both the TCR alpha and TCR beta constant segments. Library amplification involved two PCR steps, and the second step added sample barcodes and sequencing adapters. Sequencing of libraries was performed on Illumina HiSeq 2500 (2x100 bp) or NovaSeq (2x150 bp). Concerning the study's data processing: MIGEC was used to demultiplex reads and collapse the reads into UMI consensus sequences, and MiXCR was used for V(D)J alignment. Using edgeR on replicate PBMC samples, clonotypes were called vaccine-responding if FDR was below 0.01 and the log2 fold change was above 5 up to day 15. CD4 or CD8 identity was assigned to each bulk clonotype according to whether the clonotype was present at higher abundance in the sequenced CD4 repertoire or the sequenced CD8 repertoire. In TCRdb, the public reads were trimmed at Q25 with fastp and aligned with MiXCR, with productive beta chains retained. Entries are consolidated by CDR3 protein sequence, retaining the most common genes and DNA. The V and J calls here are based on TCRdb, not the publication. This sample gives approximately 330,000 distinct CDR3 sequences in total; roughly an eighth of them show up just once. The ten largest clones add up to 3.2% of the sample.

The receptor was isolated from a man aged 18 to 29 who received the YFV17D yellow fever vaccine. The sequence joins TRBV12-3 or TRBV12-4 to TRBJ2-3; tentative D gene TRBD1, with 6 bases matching. The sample consisted of CD4+ T cells sorted from PBMCs, taken 15 days after the yellow fever booster vaccination. The CDR3 in this case is CASSSPVVGAADTQYF. The DNA sequence is given as TGTGCCAGCAGTTCTCCGGTTGTGGGGGCCGCAGATACGCAGTATTTT.